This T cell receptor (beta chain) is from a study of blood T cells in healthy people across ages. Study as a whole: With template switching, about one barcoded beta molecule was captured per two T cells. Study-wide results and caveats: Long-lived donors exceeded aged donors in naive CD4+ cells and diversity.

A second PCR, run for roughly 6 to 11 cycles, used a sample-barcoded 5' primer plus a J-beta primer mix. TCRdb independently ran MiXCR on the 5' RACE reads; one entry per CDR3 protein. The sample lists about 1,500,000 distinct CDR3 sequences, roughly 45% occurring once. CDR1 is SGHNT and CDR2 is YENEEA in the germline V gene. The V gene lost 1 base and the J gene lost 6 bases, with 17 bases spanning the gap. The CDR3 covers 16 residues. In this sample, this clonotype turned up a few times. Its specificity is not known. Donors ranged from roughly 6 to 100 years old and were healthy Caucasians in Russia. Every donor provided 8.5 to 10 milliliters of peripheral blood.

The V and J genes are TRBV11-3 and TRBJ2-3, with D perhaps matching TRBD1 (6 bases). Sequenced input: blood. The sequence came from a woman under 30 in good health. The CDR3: CASSLGGTREMDTQYF. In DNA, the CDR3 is TGTGCCAGCAGCTTAGGTGGGACACGGGAAATGGATACGCAGTATTTT.